Listed below are T cell receptor beta chains from one sample, sequenced in a study of blood T cell repertoires in COVID-19. Produced via immunoSEQ multiplex PCR; TCRdb's table is partial and in-frame only. The sample consists of some 370,000 clones, more than 75% of them appearing once. The sequencing sample was made of peripheral blood. Receptor source: a woman aged 25-40 years with COVID-19, enrolled during active disease. CDR3s include the opening cysteine and the closing phenylalanine or tryptophan. D genes are given only for firm matches. Part of the rows lack a size; the others show once, few, many or a class for expanded clones.

TRBJ1-6 | TRBV7-8 | few | - | TGTGCCAGCAGCTTAGCTGCCGGGTCACCCCTCCACTTT | CASSLAAGSPLHF
TRBJ2-5 | TRBV6-5 | - | - | TGTGCCAGGCGAGGGGAGACCCAGTACTTC | CARRGETQYF
TRBJ1-3 | TRBV7-9 | - | - | TGTGCCAGCAGCTTAGGATCCGGGGGGCAGGGGAACACCATATATTTT | CASSLGSGGQGNTIYF
TRBJ2-5 | TRBV12-3/TRBV12-4 | once | - | TGTGCCAGCAGTTTCGTGGGCATGGAGACCCAGTACTTC | CASSFVGMETQYF
TRBJ2-7 | TRBV5-4 | - | - | TGTGCCAGCAGCCGGGGTGGGCGGGCAGTCGATCGGGAGCAGTACTTC | CASSRGGRAVDREQYF
TRBJ2-4 | TRBV5-5 | - | TRBD1 | TGTGCCAGCAGCCCGGACAGGGGAGCCAAAAACATTCAGTACTTC | CASSPDRGAKNIQYF
TRBJ1-2 | TRBV4-1 | - | TRBD1 | TGCGCCAGCAGCCCGGGACAGGGAACGTATGGCTACACCTTC | CASSPGQGTYGYTF
TRBJ2-5 | TRBV28 | - | - | TGTGCCAGCAGTTGGAGGAGGGGCGTTGAGACCCAGTACTTC | CASSWRRGVETQYF
TRBJ2-1 | TRBV14 | once | - | TGTGCCAGCAGCCAAGATACTCGATACAATGAGCAGTTCTTC | CASSQDTRYNEQFF
TRBJ2-3 | TRBV24-1 | once | TRBD1 | TGTGCCACCAGTGTCCGGACAGGAGGCACAGATACGCAGTATTTT | CATSVRTGGTDTQYF
TRBJ2-7 | TRBV28 | few | TRBD2 | TGTGCCAGCAGTTTGACTAGCGGGAGGGATTACGAGCAGTACTTC | CASSLTSGRDYEQYF
TRBJ1-2 | TRBV14 | - | - | TGTGCCAGCAGCCAAGATCTCGGGAGTCGAGGCTACACCTTC | CASSQDLGSRGYTF
TRBJ2-1 | TRBV4-2 | - | - | TGTGCCAGCAGCCAAGTAACGTCCGGGACTGTGTACAATGAGCAGTTCTTC | CASSQVTSGTVYNEQFF
TRBJ1-1 | TRBV7-8 | - | TRBD1 | TGTGCCAGCAGCGCCCGGACAGGGCCTGAAGCTTTCTTT | CASSARTGPEAFF
TRBJ1-2 | TRBV11-2 | - | - | TGTGCCAGCAGCCCTCGACAGCCATTTAACTATGGCTACACCTTC | CASSPRQPFNYGYTF
TRBJ2-1 | TRBV11-2 | - | - | TGTGCCAGCAGTCGGGATCGAAGCTCCTACAATGAGCAGTTCTTC | CASSRDRSSYNEQFF
TRBJ2-2 | TRBV7-9 | - | TRBD2 | TGTGCCAGCAGCCCGGGACTAGCGAACACCGGGGAGCTGTTTTTT | CASSPGLANTGELFF
TRBJ2-5 | TRBV5-4 | - | TRBD1 | TGTGCCAGCAGCACGGGACAGGGACAAGAGACCCAGTACTTC | CASSTGQGQETQYF
TRBJ2-1 | TRBV5-4 | - | - | TGTGCCAGCAGTTTCCCGGGGGAGCCATCCTACAATGAGCAGTTCTTC | CASSFPGEPSYNEQFF
TRBJ2-1 | TRBV14 | - | TRBD1 | TGTGCCAGCAGCCCAACCGGGACAGGGACCTACAATGAGCAGTTCTTC | CASSPTGTGTYNEQFF
TRBJ2-1 | TRBV9 | - | - | TGTGCCAGCAGCGTGTCAGCGGGTCTCTACAATGAGCAGTTCTTC | CASSVSAGLYNEQFF
TRBJ2-5 | TRBV24-1 | - | - | TGTGCCACAGCAGGGGTCAGGGAGACCCAGTACTTC | CATAGVRETQYF
TRBJ2-5 | TRBV21-1 | - | - | TGTGCCGGACCTAGGGACAGATACCAAGAGACCCAGTACTTC | CAGPRDRYQETQYF
TRBJ1-1 | TRBV19 | - | - | TGTGCCAGTAGTATTCAGGGGTCGGCTTTCTTT | CASSIQGSAFF
TRBJ2-7 | TRBV7-9 | - | TRBD1 | TGTGCGGCAGGGGACAGCTACGAGCAGTACTTC | CAAGDSYEQYF
TRBJ2-3 | TRBV29-1 | - | TRBD2 | TGCAGTGTGATAGCGGGAGCTTTGACAGATACGCAGTATTTT | CSVIAGALTDTQYF